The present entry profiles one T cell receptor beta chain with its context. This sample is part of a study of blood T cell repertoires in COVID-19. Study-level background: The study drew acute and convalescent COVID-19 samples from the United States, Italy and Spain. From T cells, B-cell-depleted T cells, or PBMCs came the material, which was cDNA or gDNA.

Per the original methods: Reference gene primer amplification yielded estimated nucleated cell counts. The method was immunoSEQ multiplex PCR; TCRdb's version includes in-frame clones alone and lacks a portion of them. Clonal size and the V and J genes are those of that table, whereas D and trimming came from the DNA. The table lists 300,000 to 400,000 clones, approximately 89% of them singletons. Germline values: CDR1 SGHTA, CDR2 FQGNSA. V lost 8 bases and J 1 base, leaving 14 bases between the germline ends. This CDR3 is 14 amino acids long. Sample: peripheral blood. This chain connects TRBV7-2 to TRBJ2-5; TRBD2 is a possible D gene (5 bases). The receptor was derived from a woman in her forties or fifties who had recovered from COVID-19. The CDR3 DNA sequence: TGTGCCAGCTCGAGGGCGGAACTCCAAGAGACCCAGTACTTC. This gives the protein CASSRAELQETQYF.